This TCR beta chain was sequenced for a study of T cells in Graves' hyperthyroidism and ophthalmopathy. Trimming left V 8 bases short and J 5 bases short, with 8 bases between. The length of the CDR3 is 12 residues. CDR1 KGHDR and CDR2 SFDVKD come from the germline V gene. This clonotype occurred a few times. RNA transcripts provided the source from which TCR beta CDR3 regions were amplified. First-round RT-PCR of the TCR CDR3 relied on the HTBI primer set. TCRdb re-called the multiplex PCR reads through MiXCR, storing one row per CDR3 protein. The table includes about 560,000 distinct CDR3 sequences, over 15% detected once.

The V and J genes are TRBV24-1 and TRBJ2-2, with D possibly TRBD1 on 5 matching bases. The sequence derives from a woman aged 18-30 years with Graves' hyperthyroidism. Material for sequencing was blood. Here the CDR3 reads CATNSGTGELFF. For the CDR3, the DNA is TGTGCCACCAATTCAGGGACCGGGGAGCTGTTTTTT.